This entry lists 30 T cell receptor beta chains sequenced from one sample in a study of beta chain features in type 1 diabetes (dated by TCRdb to the late 2010s). The library was obtained by the immunoSEQ multiplex PCR assay. The High Capacity cDNA Reverse Transcription Kit was used to reverse transcribe all of the isolated RNA, meaning that expressed TCRB transcripts were what got sequenced. TCRdb retrieved this table from immuneACCESS and kept in-frame rearrangements only. Not all clones are present; in checked studies, unresolved V genes account for under half, and no reason is known for the remainder. Within this sample are hundreds of thousands of clones, with 15% to 17% of them counted one time only. The ten top clones hold about 0.086% of the sample. Sequences were obtained from naive CD4+ T cells from blood. This specimen's cell subset or site label, interpreted: true naive CD4+ T cells. The receptor source for this set is a young man in good health.

This clone was observed a handful of times. The rearrangement links TRBV28 to TRBJ2-7; 7 bases match TRBD1. V gave up 10 bases and J gave up 2 bases; unmatched junction bases: 11. In germline, CDR1 is MDHEN, CDR2 SYDVKM. There are 14 residues in the CDR3. The CDR3, as DNA: TGTGCCACGATTCGGGCAGGGGGAACCTACGAGCAGTACTTC. As protein: CATIRAGGTYEQYF.

This clone was seen a few times. The chain recombines TRBV6-1 with TRBJ1-2; the D gene is possibly TRBD1 (5 bases). This CDR3 comprises 15 residues. Trimming took 1 base from V and 1 from J, leaving 10 bases between them. Germline CDR1 and CDR2: MNHNS and SASEGT. The CDR3 DNA reads as TGTGCCAGCAGTGAAGGGCAGGGCCTTAACTATGGCTACACCTTC. Translating it yields CASSEGQGLNYGYTF.

This chain links TRBV27 with TRBJ2-2; no clear D gene. V lost 2 bases to trimming and J lost 2 bases, with 9 bases between them. In germline, CDR1 is MNHEY, CDR2 SMNVEV (reference sequence). CDR3 size: 15 residues. The DNA of the CDR3 is TGTGCCAGCAGTTTAAGGCTGGAAAACACCGGGGAGCTGTTTTTT. This translates into CASSLRLENTGELFF.

The rearrangement uses TRBV27 and TRBJ1-6; 8 nucleotides line up with TRBD1. The germline V gene encodes CDR1 MNHEY and CDR2 SMNVEV (reference sequence). The V and J ends lost 5 bases and 9 bases, in that order; junction bases with no gene match: 6. The CDR3 contains 14 residues. The CDR3 is CASSPGDRISPLHF. CDR3 coding DNA: TGTGCCAGCAGTCCAGGGGACAGGATTTCACCCCTCCACTTT.

This chain joins TRBV15 and TRBJ2-2; 13 bases align to TRBD2. CDR1 and CDR2 from the germline V gene are LNHNV and YYDKDF (reference sequence). V shed 0 bases, J shed 4 bases, and the junction held 2 bases outside the gene matches. The CDR3 spans 17 residues. The CDR3 protein is CATSRDGLAGVTGELFF. The CDR3 coding sequence is TGTGCCACCAGCAGAGATGGACTAGCGGGAGTCACCGGGGAGCTGTTTTTT.

This chain joins TRBV5-1 and TRBJ2-7, with D unclear. The CDR3 length is 15 residues. Deletions cut 2 bases from V and 0 bases from J, with 12 bases between. CDR1 and CDR2 from the germline V gene are SGHRS and YFSETQ. The CDR3 DNA reads as TGCGCCAGCAGCTTAAACCGCAGGAGCTCCTACGAGCAGTACTTC. Its translation is CASSLNRRSSYEQYF.

This chain connects TRBV25-1 to TRBJ2-3, with TRBD2 matching over 8 bases. Germline loops: CDR1 MGHDK, CDR2 SYGVNS. The CDR3 runs to 14 residues. Trimming at V came to 6 bases and at J to 4 bases, leaving 6 bases not matched to a gene. CDR3 sequence (DNA): TGTGCCAGCAGCAGGGGACTAGTTGCAGATACGCAGTATTTT. Its translation is CASSRGLVADTQYF.

This sequence joins TRBV18 and TRBJ2-1; D is undetermined. The germline V gene has CDR1 KGHSH and CDR2 LQKENI. The CDR3 is made up of 14 amino acids. The ends were cut back, 3 bases at V and 2 bases at J, with 8 bases in the middle. Here the CDR3 DNA reads TGTGCCAGCTCACCTCCGACAACCTACAATGAGCAGTTCTTC. Translation gives CASSPPTTYNEQFF.

CDR3 DNA: TGTGCCAGCTCACCCCGGGACTCAAGCACAGATACGCAGTATTTT. This gives the protein CASSPRDSSTDTQYF. This rearrangement joins TRBV18 to TRBJ2-3; tentatively, D is TRBD2 (6 bases). V lost 3 bases to trimming and J lost 0 bases, with 10 bases between them. The CDR3 spans 15 residues. CDR1 KGHSH and CDR2 LQKENI come from the germline V gene.

CDR3 sequence: CASSWDRDNYGYTF. The CDR3 DNA sequence: TGTGCCAGCAGCTGGGACAGGGATAACTATGGCTACACCTTC. The gene calls are TRBV7-3 and TRBJ1-2; 9 bases agree with TRBD1. Looked up from germline, CDR1 is SGHTA and CDR2 is FQGTGA. J gave up 1 base and V 4 bases, and 1 base lay outside the gene matches. CDR3 length equals 14 residues.

Of note for this clone: A junction boundary mismatches the germline segment, possibly from a read error. The J gene is TRBJ2-1, the V gene TRBV9, with 7 bases that match TRBD1. Germline V gene lookup returns CDR1 SGDLS and CDR2 YYNGEE. CDR3 length equals 12 residues. Here the CDR3 DNA reads TGTGCCAGCAGCGCGGCAGGGGGTGAGCAGGTCTTC. It codes for CASSAAGGEQVF.

This clone was seen only a few times. V and J are TRBV7-2 and TRBJ2-7; a weak D match, TRBD1 (6 bases). The length of the CDR3 is 15 residues. Trimming pared 0 bases from V and 5 bases from J, leaving 14 bases between. Germline CDR1 is SGHTA and CDR2 is FQGNSA. DNA for the CDR3: TGTGCCAGCAGCTTAGCGCGCCAGGGGATCCACGAGCAGTACTTC. It is translated as CASSLARQGIHEQYF.

This chain connects TRBV18 to TRBJ1-5; the D is unclear. Trimming took off 2 bases at V and 9 bases at J, with 14 bases between the two ends. The germline gives CDR1 KGHSH, CDR2 LQKENI. CDR3 size: 14 residues. CDR3 protein: CASSPGPLFSPQHF. The CDR3 DNA follows: TGTGCCAGCTCACCAGGTCCTCTGTTTTCGCCCCAGCATTTT.

This clone came up a few times. This chain uses TRBV20-1 with TRBJ2-5; a possible D gene is TRBD2 (5 bases). Matching the DNA end better, TRBJ2-7 makes the J call doubtful. CDR3 length: 11 residues. Germline CDR1 reads DFQATT; CDR2 reads SNEGSKA (reference sequence). The CDR3 sequence: CSLEREYEQYF. The CDR3 DNA reads TGCAGCCTCGAGAGGGAGTACGAGCAGTACTTC.

This clone was observed a few times. The chain combines TRBV25-1 with TRBJ1-1; 11 bases map to TRBD1. V shed 4 bases, J shed 12 bases, and the junction held 19 bases outside the gene matches. The germline gives CDR1 MGHDK, CDR2 SYGVNS. The CDR3 spans 17 residues. The CDR3 DNA reads as TGTGCCAGCAGTGCAACACTGGGGGACAGGGGGAATTCGGGGCCTTTCTTT. Residues: CASSATLGDRGNSGPFF.

This rearrangement joins TRBV5-4 to TRBJ2-5; 7 nucleotides align to TRBD1. This CDR3 spans 14 amino acids. V lost 4 bases to trimming and J lost 5 bases; unmatched junction nucleotides: 8. Germline CDR1 and CDR2: SGHNT and YYREEE (reference sequence). In nucleotides, the CDR3 is TGTGCCAGCAGCAACCTTCCGGGACAGGAGACCCAGTACTTC. Its protein is CASSNLPGQETQYF.

The chain joins TRBV7-2 to TRBJ2-2; TRBD1 matches 9 bases. The trim removed 5 bases at V and 7 bases at J, leaving 14 bases unmatched. The CDR3 is made up of 17 amino acids. The germline gives CDR1 SGHTA, CDR2 FQGNSA. The CDR3 is CASSPLRVQGAVGELFF. The CDR3 DNA follows: TGTGCCAGCAGCCCCTTAAGGGTACAGGGGGCGGTCGGGGAGCTGTTTTTT. Full variable domain (remainder filled in from reference TRBV7-2 and TRBJ2-2): GAGVSQSPSNKVTEKGKDVELRCDPISGHTALYWYRQSLGQGLEFLIYFQGNSAPDKSGLPSDRFSAERTGGSVSTLTIQRTQQEDSAVYLCASSPLRVQGAVGELFFGEGSRLTVL.

This clone was recorded a few times. The chain employs TRBV10-2 and TRBJ2-7; D gene uncertain. CDR3 length: 14 amino acids. V was pared by 7 bases and J by 2 bases, with 15 bases between. CDR1 WSHSY and CDR2 SAAADI come from the germline V gene. CDR3 nucleotide sequence: TGCGCCAGCAAGCCACAGATTAATACCTACGAGCAGTACTTC. It translates to CASKPQINTYEQYF.

This clone was observed a few times. The CDR3 here is CASSQGLAGGPRYF. CDR3 sequence (DNA): TGTGCCAGCAGCCAAGGGCTAGCGGGAGGGCCGAGGTACTTC. V usage is TRBV4-2 and J usage is TRBJ2-7; 12 bases are a match to TRBD2. Germline loops: CDR1 LGHNA, CDR2 YNFKEQ. The CDR3 covers 14 residues. V trimming: 1 base; J trimming: 12 bases; junction bases outside the gene matches: 7.

This rearrangement joins TRBV7-3 to TRBJ1-1; TRBD1 is a possible D gene (5 bases). This CDR3 contains 14 residues. V shed 5 bases and J shed 4 bases, with 14 bases lying between them. Germline V gene sequence: CDR1 SGHTA, CDR2 FQGTGA. CDR3 bases: TGTGCCAGCAGCCCAGGGTACGGGGGCACTGAAGCTTTCTTT. Protein product: CASSPGYGGTEAFF.

The chain recombines TRBV6-5 with TRBJ1-1, with 9 positions matching TRBD1. V lost 5 bases, J lost 5 bases, and 6 bases stayed unmatched. The CDR3 spans 14 residues. Germline lookup yields CDR1 MNHEY and CDR2 SVGAGI. The CDR3 protein is CASSRTGDLTEAFF. CDR3 DNA: TGTGCCAGCAGTAGGACAGGGGATTTGACTGAAGCTTTCTTT.

The chain recombines TRBV18 with TRBJ2-2; D not certain. Deletions cut 3 bases from V and 9 bases from J, with 5 bases between. The CDR3 length is 11 residues. Germline loops: CDR1 KGHSH, CDR2 LQKENI. CDR3 loop: CASSPDRELFF. CDR3 DNA: TGTGCCAGCTCACCCGACCGGGAGCTGTTTTTT.

This clone has only a few counts. The gene calls are TRBV7-2 and TRBJ2-7; D call uncertain. The CDR3 loop spans 12 amino acids. The V end was cut by 5 bases, the J end by 2 bases, with 7 bases between. Germline lookup yields CDR1 SGHTA and CDR2 FQGNSA. This CDR3 reads CASSVPPYEQYF. DNA of the CDR3: TGTGCCAGCAGCGTACCTCCCTACGAGCAGTACTTC.

The J gene is TRBJ2-1, the V gene TRBV11-2; D unresolved. V lost 1 base to trimming and J lost 3 bases, with 10 bases between them. CDR1 is SGHAT, CDR2 FQNNGV, per germline. This CDR3 is built from 15 residues. Here the CDR3 reads CASSLAQADYNEQFF. The CDR3, as DNA: TGTGCCAGCAGCTTAGCGCAGGCTGACTACAATGAGCAGTTCTTC.

The rearrangement links TRBV18 to TRBJ1-6, with 9 bases aligning to TRBD1. The CDR3 spans 18 residues. The ends lost 4 bases at V and 6 bases at J; junction bases unmatched: 13. Germline CDR1 is KGHSH and CDR2 is LQKENI. This chain's CDR3 is CASSLGQGLVFGNSPLHF. In DNA form, the CDR3 reads TGTGCCAGCTCACTGGGACAGGGTCTGGTATTCGGTAATTCACCCCTCCACTTT. Variable domain in full (rest from reference TRBV18 and TRBJ1-6): NAGVMQNPRHLVRRRGQEARLRCSPMKGHSHVYWYRQLPEEGLKFMVYLQKENIIDESGMPKERFSAEFPKEGPSILRIQQVVRGDSAAYFCASSLGQGLVFGNSPLHFGNGTRLTVT.

A few counts support this clone. The V and J genes are TRBV15 and TRBJ2-2; D unclear. The CDR3 runs to 17 residues. Germline CDR1 reads LNHNV; CDR2 reads YYDKDF (reference sequence). V gave up 0 bases and J gave up 0 bases, with 11 bases separating them. For the CDR3, the DNA is TGTGCCACCAGCAGAGATAAGCAGTTTACGAACACCGGGGAGCTGTTTTTT. This sequence encodes CATSRDKQFTNTGELFF.

The V gene is TRBV23-1, the J gene TRBJ2-2; TRBD2 agrees at 13 bases. TRBV23-1 is flagged as an ORF with uncertain function. The CDR3 contains 16 residues. Trimming took 6 bases from V and 5 from J; bases not matched to a gene: 6. This chain's CDR3 is CASRRLAGGPTGELFF. The DNA for the CDR3 is TGCGCCAGCAGGCGACTAGCGGGGGGACCGACCGGGGAGCTGTTTTTT.

The V gene is TRBV11-3, the J gene TRBJ1-2; 10 bases are a match to TRBD1. Germline trimming cut 5 bases from V and 6 bases from J; bases unmatched to any gene: 3. CDR3 length equals 13 residues. Germline assignment: CDR1 SGHNT and CDR2 YENEEA. The CDR3 region is CASSKGQGHGYTF. The CDR3 DNA is TGTGCCAGCAGCAAGGGACAGGGGCATGGCTACACCTTC.

This rearrangement joins TRBV27 to TRBJ2-3, with 9 bases lining up with TRBD2. This CDR3 is 19 amino acids long. V shed 3 bases and J 4 bases; nucleotides not matched to a gene: 17. The germline V gene encodes CDR1 MNHEY and CDR2 SMNVEV (reference sequence). The DNA of the CDR3 is TGTGCCAGCAGTTTGAAGTCGGGTGTTGCGGGAGGGTCCGCAGATACGCAGTATTTT. Encoded protein: CASSLKSGVAGGSADTQYF.

This chain uses TRBV2 with TRBJ2-7, with unresolved D. This CDR3 has 11 amino acids. V was shortened by 7 bases and J by 7 bases, with 11 bases between the two germline ends. Germline CDR1 reads SNHLY; CDR2 reads FYNNEI. CDR3 protein: CASTLIGEQYF. CDR3 sequence (DNA): TGTGCCAGCACCCTCATCGGGGAGCAGTACTTC.